This T cell receptor beta chain was captured in a study of blood T cell repertoires in COVID-19. In assigning cohorts, the study relied on participant-reported clinical history. Clones were read by immunoSEQ multiplex PCR, and TCRdb kept only the in-frame ones, dropping some. In the table there are just over 300,000 clones, approximately 85% of which are singletons. This receptor was obtained from a man aged 25 to 40 who had recovered from COVID-19. The sequenced sample consisted of PBMCs or T cells enriched from blood (not recorded which).

The CDR3 reads CSDLGGGQFF. The CDR3 region has the DNA TGCAGCGACCTGGGGGGTGGGCAGTTCTTC. This rearrangement joins TRBV29-1 to TRBJ2-1, with TRBD2 as a possible D gene (6 bases). This CDR3 is built from 10 residues. From germline, CDR1 is SQVTM and CDR2 ANQGSEA. V lost 7 bases to trimming and J lost 12 bases, with 13 bases between them.